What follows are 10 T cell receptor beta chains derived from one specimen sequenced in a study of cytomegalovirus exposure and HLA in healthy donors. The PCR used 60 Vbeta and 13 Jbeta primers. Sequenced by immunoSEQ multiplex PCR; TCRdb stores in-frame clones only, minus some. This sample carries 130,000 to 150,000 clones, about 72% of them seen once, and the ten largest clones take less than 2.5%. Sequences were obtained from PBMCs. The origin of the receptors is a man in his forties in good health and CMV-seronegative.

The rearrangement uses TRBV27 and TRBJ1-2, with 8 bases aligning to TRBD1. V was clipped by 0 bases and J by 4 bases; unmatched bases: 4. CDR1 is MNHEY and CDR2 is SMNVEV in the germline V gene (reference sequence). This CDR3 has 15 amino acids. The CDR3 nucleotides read TGTGCCAGCAGTTTATCGACAGGGGAGAGCTATGGCTACACCTTC. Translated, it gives CASSLSTGESYGYTF.

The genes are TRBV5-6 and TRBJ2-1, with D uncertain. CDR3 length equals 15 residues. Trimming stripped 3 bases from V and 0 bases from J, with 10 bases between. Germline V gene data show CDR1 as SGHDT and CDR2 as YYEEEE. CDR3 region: CASSWASLSYNEQFF. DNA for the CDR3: TGTGCCAGCAGCTGGGCCTCCCTCTCCTACAATGAGCAGTTCTTC.

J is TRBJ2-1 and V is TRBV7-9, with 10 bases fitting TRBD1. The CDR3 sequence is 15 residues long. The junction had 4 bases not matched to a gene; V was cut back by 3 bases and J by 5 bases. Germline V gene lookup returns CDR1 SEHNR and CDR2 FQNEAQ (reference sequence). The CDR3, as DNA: TGTGCCAGCAGCTTGGGACAGGGGTTCGACAATGAGCAGTTCTTC. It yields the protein CASSLGQGFDNEQFF.

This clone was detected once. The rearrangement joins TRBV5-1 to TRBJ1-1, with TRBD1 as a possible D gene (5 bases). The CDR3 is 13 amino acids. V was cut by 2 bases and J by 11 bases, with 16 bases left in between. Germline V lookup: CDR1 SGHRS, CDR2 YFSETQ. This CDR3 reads CASSFWGGPEAFF. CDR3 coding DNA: TGCGCCAGCAGCTTCTGGGGCGGTCCGGAGGCTTTCTTT.

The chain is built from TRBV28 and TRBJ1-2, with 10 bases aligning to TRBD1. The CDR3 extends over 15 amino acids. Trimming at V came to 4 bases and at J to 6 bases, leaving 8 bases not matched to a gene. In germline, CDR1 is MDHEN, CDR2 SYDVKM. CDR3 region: CASSSTGTGVDGYTF. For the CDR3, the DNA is TGTGCCAGCAGTTCGACCGGGACAGGGGTGGATGGCTACACCTTC.

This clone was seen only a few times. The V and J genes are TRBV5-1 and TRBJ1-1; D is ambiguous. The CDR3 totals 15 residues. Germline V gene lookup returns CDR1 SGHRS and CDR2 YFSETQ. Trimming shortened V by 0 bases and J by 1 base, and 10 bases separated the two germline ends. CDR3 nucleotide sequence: TGCGCCAGCAGCTTGGTACGGGTCGGGAACACTGAAGCTTTCTTT. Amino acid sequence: CASSLVRVGNTEAFF.

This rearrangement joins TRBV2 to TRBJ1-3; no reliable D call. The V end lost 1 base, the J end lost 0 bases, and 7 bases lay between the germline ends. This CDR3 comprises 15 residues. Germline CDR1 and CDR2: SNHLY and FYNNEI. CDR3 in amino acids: CASSEGQRSGNTIYF. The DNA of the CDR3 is TGTGCCAGCAGTGAAGGGCAGCGCTCTGGAAACACCATATATTTT.

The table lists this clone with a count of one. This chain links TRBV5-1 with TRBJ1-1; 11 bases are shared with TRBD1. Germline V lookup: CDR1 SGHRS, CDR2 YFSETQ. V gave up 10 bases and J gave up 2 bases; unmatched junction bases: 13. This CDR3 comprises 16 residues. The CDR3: CAARSGTGGYNTEAFF. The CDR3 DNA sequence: TGCGCCGCGAGGTCCGGGACAGGGGGATATAACACTGAAGCTTTCTTT. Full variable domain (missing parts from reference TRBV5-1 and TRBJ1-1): KAGVTQTPRYLIKTRGQQVTLSCSPISGHRSVSWYQQTPGQGLQFLFEYFSETQRNKGNFPGRFSGRQFSNSRSEMNVSTLELGDSALYLCAARSGTGGYNTEAFFGQGTRLTVV.

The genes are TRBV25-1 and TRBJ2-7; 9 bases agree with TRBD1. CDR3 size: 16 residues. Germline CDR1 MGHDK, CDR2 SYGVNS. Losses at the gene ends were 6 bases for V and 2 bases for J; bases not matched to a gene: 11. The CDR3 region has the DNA TGTGCCAGCAGGGATATGGGACAGGGTGGGACCTACGAGCAGTACTTC. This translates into CASRDMGQGGTYEQYF.

The DNA of the CDR3 is TGTGCCATCAGTGGCGGCAGGGGGTTGGTTGACTATGGCTACACCTTC. It is translated as CAISGGRGLVDYGYTF. V and J are TRBV10-3 and TRBJ1-2; 7 nucleotides agree with TRBD1. The CDR3 consists of 16 residues. J was trimmed by 3 bases and V by 4 bases; bases with no gene match: 11. Germline V gives CDR1 ENHRY, CDR2 SYGVKD.